This T cell receptor (beta chain) appears in the sequencing data of a study of T-cell memory formation after mild COVID-19 (dated by TCRdb to about 2021). With regard to the full study: TCR sequence clusters from the two donors were found to be largely donor specific. T-cell clones expanding and contracting after mild COVID-19 in two donors were tracked by longitudinal TCRalpha and TCRbeta repertoire sequencing. The cohort was made up of two young adult volunteers, one female and one male, who were previously healthy.

General findings and caveats noted by the study authors: The study included only a couple of mild cases, and larger cohorts that include severe cases with pre-infection samples were judged to be necessary. Some responding clones were detected in pre-infection memory, suggesting pre-existing cross-reactive memory T cells joined the SARS-CoV-2 response. Contracting CD4+ clones appeared mostly in the CM and EM memory subsets, whereas CD8+ clones were enriched in EMRA. Balanced CD4/CD8 phenotypes were observed for clones contracting from day 15 to 85, whereas a bias towards CD4+ was observed for a second wave of clones expanding from day 15 to 37. The second-wave clones that peaked on day 37 were not confirmed to be SARS-CoV-2 specific.

Sequencing instrument: Illumina NovaSeq 6000. TCRalpha and TCRbeta cDNA libraries were constructed by 5'RACE with constant-segment primers, with sample barcodes and unique molecular identifiers being introduced. RNA was extracted from every sample with Trizol reagent. Library amplification was performed in two PCR steps, and a second sample barcode and Illumina TruSeq adapters were introduced in the second step. Libraries were sequenced on an Illumina NovaSeq with 2 x 150 bp paired-end reads. In the source study's methods: The reads were demultiplexed and collapsed into UMI-guided consensus sequences using migec v1.2.7. Using mixcr v2.1.11, UMI consensuses were aligned to TRA and TRB V and J templates and then assembled into clonotypes. Expanded or contracted clonotypes were those called significant by both edgeR and NoisET, with noise models trained on biological replicates. For edgeR calls, the cutoffs were a false discovery rate-adjusted p below 0.01 and a log2 fold-change threshold of 1. As an exploratory analysis of dynamics, PCA with hierarchical clustering was applied to max-normalized trajectories of the 1000 most abundant clonotypes. Separately sequenced CD4+ and CD8+ repertoires were used to assign a CD4 or CD8 phenotype to each responding clone. Using fastp trimming at Q25 and MiXCR clonotype assembly, TCRdb reanalyzed the public sequencing data and kept in-frame beta chains. Rows are combined by CDR3 protein, so each entry shows the most common genes and DNA. The V and J calls and clone size come from TCRdb's table, not from the authors' own analysis. Across this sample there are about 180,000 distinct CDR3 sequences, with less than 20% seen only once. The ten biggest clones cover under 4.5% of the sample.

V loses 2 bases of germline sequence and J loses 4 bases, and the interval between the two ends is 14 bases. CDR1 and CDR2 are read off the germline V gene as MNHEY and SVGEGT. The CDR3, from cysteine to phenylalanine, totals 15 residues. Just the 45-base CDR3 DNA is kept, in frame starting at base 1. There are a few counts of this clonotype. The antigen this receptor binds is unknown. No clone much larger than this one lies a single base away; base qualities are absent. Ficoll-Paque density gradient centrifugation was used to isolate PBMCs. Sequenced material: PBMCs or a T cell subset sorted from them (not recorded which). The TCR sequence derives from a man between 18 and 29 years old who had mild COVID-19 (a few samples of this study predate the infection). The sample titles of this study are shuffled in the database, so cell type and time point are left out; the donor was told from shared clones. The sequence is built from TRBV6-2 or TRBV6-3 and TRBJ1-2, with the identity of the D gene unclear. The bases read TGTGCCAGCAGTTACGGGTTAGATTCTTTCTATGGCTACACCTTC. It is translated as CASSYGLDSFYGYTF.